This record covers a single T cell receptor beta chain. The antigen is unknown. This entry comes from a study of shared clonotypes between healthy human individuals. The CDR3 is 15 residues long. Deletions cut 5 bases from V and 7 bases from J, with 20 bases between. The germline CDR1 and CDR2 sequences are SGHTA and FQGNSA. Study outcomes and limitations: It was only blood that was sampled, and tissue repertoires likely differ.

Unsorted PBMC DNA was sequenced on ten immunoSEQ deep assay plates. The protocol was immunoSEQ multiplex PCR, while the TCRdb copy is restricted to in-frame clones and leaves out a portion. The repertoire holds fewer than 500,000 clones, with about 80% as singletons. Material: PBMCs. This clonotype was obtained from a woman aged 40 to 55 in good health. Some clones in this sample may be carry-over from other donors' samples. This chain joins TRBV7-2 and TRBJ2-5, with D possibly being TRBD1 or TRBD2 (6 bases each). This chain's CDR3 is CASSRWDILAGTQYF. The CDR3 DNA reads as TGTGCCAGCAGCCGGTGGGACATACTAGCAGGGACCCAGTACTTC.